A selection of T cell receptor beta chains follows, all from one sample in a study of cytomegalovirus exposure and HLA in healthy donors. Here immunoSEQ multiplex PCR was the method, and the copy in TCRdb shows in-frame clones only, minus some. The data show roughly 120,000 clones, about 80% seen once. The sample comprised PBMCs. These receptor sequences come from a female donor in good health and CMV-seropositive. Both conserved end residues are part of each CDR3. Fields, in order: CDR3 length, V gene, clone size, D gene, J gene, CDR3 protein, CDR3 DNA. D genes are given only for firm matches. The size field is filled for only some rows; it gives once, few, many or a size class.

length: 13; V: TRBV28; size: few; D: -; J: TRBJ1-3; CDR3: CASSPDSWNTIYF; DNA: TGTGCCAGCAGTCCGGACAGTTGGAACACCATATATTTT
length: 16; V: TRBV5-1; size: few; D: TRBD1; J: TRBJ1-6; CDR3: CASSVRQGRNNSPLHF; DNA: TGCGCCAGCAGCGTCCGACAGGGGAGAAATAATTCACCCCTCCACTTT
length: 13; V: TRBV27; size: -; D: -; J: TRBJ1-4; CDR3: CASGPMGREKLFF; DNA: TGTGCCAGCGGACCTATGGGGAGAGAAAAACTGTTTTTT
length: 16; V: TRBV9; size: -; D: TRBD2; J: TRBJ2-1; CDR3: CASSVTGGLTYNEQFF; DNA: TGTGCCAGCAGCGTTACGGGGGGTCTCACCTACAATGAGCAGTTCTTC
length: 16; V: TRBV7-3; size: once; D: TRBD2; J: TRBJ2-3; CDR3: CASSHPSGGGTDTQYF; DNA: TGTGCCAGCAGCCACCCTAGCGGGGGGGGCACAGATACGCAGTATTTT
length: 16; V: TRBV27; size: -; D: -; J: TRBJ2-1; CDR3: CASSLFGPRSFNEQFF; DNA: TGTGCCAGCAGTTTATTTGGGCCCCGGTCGTTTAATGAGCAGTTCTTC
length: 13; V: TRBV2; size: few; D: -; J: TRBJ1-5; CDR3: CANRDISNQPQHF; DNA: TGTGCCAACCGGGACATCAGCAATCAGCCCCAGCATTTT
length: 14; V: TRBV5-1; size: few; D: TRBD1; J: TRBJ2-1; CDR3: CASSFSDRENEQFF; DNA: TGCGCCAGCAGCTTCTCGGACAGGGAGAATGAGCAGTTCTTC
length: 15; V: TRBV5-6; size: -; D: TRBD1; J: TRBJ1-1; CDR3: CASSLATGVWTEAFF; DNA: TGTGCCAGCAGCTTGGCAACAGGGGTGTGGACTGAAGCTTTCTTT
length: 15; V: TRBV5-1; size: -; D: TRBD1; J: TRBJ1-1; CDR3: CASSLAQGARSEAFF; DNA: TGCGCCAGCAGCTTGGCCCAGGGGGCGCGGAGTGAAGCTTTCTTT
length: 12; V: TRBV5-4; size: -; D: TRBD2; J: TRBJ2-5; CDR3: CATRDYFGGANF; DNA: TGTGCCACCCGGGATTATTTCGGGGGGGCTAACTTC
length: 15; V: TRBV7-2; size: -; D: TRBD2; J: TRBJ2-7; CDR3: CASSLERSSGNEQYF; DNA: TGTGCCAGCAGCTTAGAACGGTCTAGCGGAAACGAGCAGTACTTC
length: 16; V: TRBV7-9; size: -; D: -; J: TRBJ1-2; CDR3: CASSLMPTGRDYGYTF; DNA: TGTGCCAGCAGCTTAATGCCTACAGGTCGCGACTATGGCTACACCTTC
length: 16; V: TRBV14; size: -; D: -; J: TRBJ2-6; CDR3: CASSHRAKTWANVLTF; DNA: TGTGCCAGCAGCCACAGGGCGAAGACCTGGGCCAACGTCCTGACTTTC
length: 13; V: TRBV7-2; size: -; D: -; J: TRBJ1-1; CDR3: CASSLTGNTEAFF; DNA: TGTGCCAGCAGCTTAACCGGGAACACTGAAGCTTTCTTT